The rows below give T cell receptor beta chains drawn from one sample of a study of cytomegalovirus exposure and HLA in healthy donors. The method was immunoSEQ multiplex PCR; TCRdb's version includes in-frame clones alone and lacks a portion of them. The data show about 150,000 clones, with approximately 77% seen just once and roughly 1.4% held by the top ten. Sample: PBMCs. These receptors were collected from a man between 18 and 29 years old in good health and CMV-seronegative. Both conserved end residues are part of each CDR3. Fields, in order: CDR3 DNA, CDR3 protein, clone size, D gene, V gene, J gene. The D gene is left open where the match is weak. Clone size is shown for a subset of rows, as once, few, many or a class of expanded clone.

CDR3 DNA: TGCGCCAGCAGCTTAGAAGCGGGTACCCACGAGCAGTACTTC
CDR3 protein: CASSLEAGTHEQYF
clone size: NA
D gene: NA
V gene: TRBV5-1
J gene: TRBJ2-7

CDR3 DNA: TGTGCCAGCAGCTTACGGGCGGGGGGGAAGTTCTTC
CDR3 protein: CASSLRAGGKFF
clone size: NA
D gene: TRBD2
V gene: TRBV11-2
J gene: TRBJ2-1

CDR3 DNA: TGTGCCAGCAGCGTAGTTTTGGGGGGACCAGATACGCAGTATTTT
CDR3 protein: CASSVVLGGPDTQYF
clone size: NA
D gene: NA
V gene: TRBV9
J gene: TRBJ2-3

CDR3 DNA: TGTGCCAGCAGCTTACCCGCGACAGGGGGCGCGGGTTCCTACAATGAGCAGTTCTTC
CDR3 protein: CASSLPATGGAGSYNEQFF
clone size: NA
D gene: TRBD1
V gene: TRBV7-2
J gene: TRBJ2-1

CDR3 DNA: TGTGCCACCAGCAGAGGAGGCAATCAGCCCCAGCATTTT
CDR3 protein: CATSRGGNQPQHF
clone size: NA
D gene: NA
V gene: TRBV15
J gene: TRBJ1-5

CDR3 DNA: TGTGCCAGCAGCTCCAACTCGGGGTTCAATCAGCCCCAGCATTTT
CDR3 protein: CASSSNSGFNQPQHF
clone size: NA
D gene: NA
V gene: TRBV7-2
J gene: TRBJ1-5

CDR3 DNA: TGTGCCAGCAGCTCCCCCGGGCTAGCGGGAGCCCCCGGGGTAGATACGCAGTATTTT
CDR3 protein: CASSSPGLAGAPGVDTQYF
clone size: NA
D gene: TRBD2
V gene: TRBV7-2
J gene: TRBJ2-3

CDR3 DNA: TGTGCCAGCAGCTTAGGGACAGGGGGCAGGGATGAGCAGTTCTTC
CDR3 protein: CASSLGTGGRDEQFF
clone size: NA
D gene: TRBD1
V gene: TRBV7-9
J gene: TRBJ2-1

CDR3 DNA: TGTGCCAGCAGCTTAGGACAGGGAGAGGCTTTCTTT
CDR3 protein: CASSLGQGEAFF
clone size: NA
D gene: TRBD1
V gene: TRBV11-2
J gene: TRBJ1-1

CDR3 DNA: TGTGCCAGCAGCCCCAGCGCGGGTGAAGCTTTCTTT
CDR3 protein: CASSPSAGEAFF
clone size: NA
D gene: NA
V gene: TRBV9
J gene: TRBJ1-1

CDR3 DNA: TGTGCCAGCCGTTTGACCAGAGGAAGCTCCTACGAGCAGTACTTC
CDR3 protein: CASRLTRGSSYEQYF
clone size: NA
D gene: NA
V gene: TRBV21-1
J gene: TRBJ2-7

CDR3 DNA: TGTGCCAGCAGCCCATACTTAGAGGAGACCCAGTACTTC
CDR3 protein: CASSPYLEETQYF
clone size: once
D gene: NA
V gene: TRBV4-2
J gene: TRBJ2-5

CDR3 DNA: TGTGCCAGCAGTGGAGGGGGACATGAAAAACTGTTTTTT
CDR3 protein: CASSGGGHEKLFF
clone size: NA
D gene: NA
V gene: TRBV2
J gene: TRBJ1-4

CDR3 DNA: TGTGCCAGCAGCGTAGCTGGGGAGAACTATGGCTACACCTTC
CDR3 protein: CASSVAGENYGYTF
clone size: few
D gene: NA
V gene: TRBV9
J gene: TRBJ1-2

CDR3 DNA: TGTGCCAGCAGCCCCGGTAGGGGATCGGGCACAGATACGCAGTATTTT
CDR3 protein: CASSPGRGSGTDTQYF
clone size: NA
D gene: NA
V gene: TRBV7-2
J gene: TRBJ2-3

CDR3 DNA: TGTGCCAGTAGGAGTAGCGGGAGCGACGAGCAGTACTTC
CDR3 protein: CASRSSGSDEQYF
clone size: NA
D gene: TRBD2
V gene: TRBV19
J gene: TRBJ2-7

CDR3 DNA: TGCGCCAGCAGCCAAGAGTGGACAGGATTACGGTACGAGCAGTACTTC
CDR3 protein: CASSQEWTGLRYEQYF
clone size: NA
D gene: TRBD1
V gene: TRBV4-3
J gene: TRBJ2-7

CDR3 DNA: TGTGCCAGCAGTTACTCTGGCAGGGTCCGCGGAGAGACCCAGTACTTC
CDR3 protein: CASSYSGRVRGETQYF
clone size: NA
D gene: NA
V gene: TRBV6-5
J gene: TRBJ2-5

CDR3 DNA: TGTGCCAGCAGTCGTTCTGGGGGACAGAAACACGAGCAGTACTTC
CDR3 protein: CASSRSGGQKHEQYF
clone size: few
D gene: TRBD1
V gene: TRBV27
J gene: TRBJ2-7

CDR3 DNA: TGCGCCAGCAGCCGACGACTAGCGGGGGCGGCGTACCAAGAGACCCAGTACTTC
CDR3 protein: CASSRRLAGAAYQETQYF
clone size: NA
D gene: TRBD2
V gene: TRBV4-3
J gene: TRBJ2-5

CDR3 DNA: TGTGCCAGTAGTATGGCGGGTGCTGGGGATCAGCCCCAGCATTTT
CDR3 protein: CASSMAGAGDQPQHF
clone size: NA
D gene: NA
V gene: TRBV19
J gene: TRBJ1-5

CDR3 DNA: TGCGCCAGCAGTAGGACTAGCGGATACGAGCAGTACTTC
CDR3 protein: CASSRTSGYEQYF
clone size: NA
D gene: TRBD2
V gene: TRBV10-1
J gene: TRBJ2-7

CDR3 DNA: TGCGCCAGCAGCCATCGGAGCGGGAGAGGCAATGAGCAGTTCTTC
CDR3 protein: CASSHRSGRGNEQFF
clone size: few
D gene: TRBD2
V gene: TRBV4-1
J gene: TRBJ2-1

CDR3 DNA: TGCGCCAGTAGAGTCGGACTAGCGGGAGGCCCGGGGACCGGGGAGCTGTTTTTT
CDR3 protein: CASRVGLAGGPGTGELFF
clone size: NA
D gene: TRBD2
V gene: TRBV10-2
J gene: TRBJ2-2

CDR3 DNA: TGTGCCAGCAGTACTAGCGGGGGTCCCTACAATGAGCAGTTCTTC
CDR3 protein: CASSTSGGPYNEQFF
clone size: NA
D gene: TRBD2
V gene: TRBV5-4
J gene: TRBJ2-1

CDR3 DNA: TGTGCCAGCAGTTATTCGTCAGGGGCAGGCACCGGGGAGCTGTTTTTT
CDR3 protein: CASSYSSGAGTGELFF
clone size: NA
D gene: NA
V gene: TRBV6-5
J gene: TRBJ2-2

CDR3 DNA: TGTGCCAGCAGCACCAACGCAGGGGGCAACGAGGAGACCCAGTACTTC
CDR3 protein: CASSTNAGGNEETQYF
clone size: once
D gene: TRBD1
V gene: TRBV9
J gene: TRBJ2-5

CDR3 DNA: TGTGCCAGCGGTCCCTTTTTTAGCACTGAAGCTTTCTTT
CDR3 protein: CASGPFFSTEAFF
clone size: few
D gene: NA
V gene: TRBV7-2
J gene: TRBJ1-1

CDR3 DNA: TGTGCCTGGGAAGCGTCGTTGACTATGGGCACAGATACGCAGTATTTT
CDR3 protein: CAWEASLTMGTDTQYF
clone size: NA
D gene: NA
V gene: TRBV30
J gene: TRBJ2-3

CDR3 DNA: TGCGCCAGCAGTGGGAGTAGAAAGGATGAGCAGTTCTTC
CDR3 protein: CASSGSRKDEQFF
clone size: few
D gene: NA
V gene: TRBV10-1
J gene: TRBJ2-1

CDR3 DNA: TGTGCCAGCAAGGGGCAGGGTGGGTCCGGGGAGCTGTTTTTT
CDR3 protein: CASKGQGGSGELFF
clone size: NA
D gene: NA
V gene: TRBV9
J gene: TRBJ2-2

CDR3 DNA: TGCGCCAGCAGTCGTGGGCGGGAGGACGGTACGCAGTATTTT
CDR3 protein: CASSRGREDGTQYF
clone size: NA
D gene: TRBD2
V gene: TRBV4-3
J gene: TRBJ2-3

CDR3 DNA: TGTGCCAGCAGTGAACGGGACTACAGACAGTTCTTC
CDR3 protein: CASSERDYRQFF
clone size: NA
D gene: TRBD2
V gene: TRBV2
J gene: TRBJ2-1

CDR3 DNA: TGTGCCAGCCGTTGGGGTGGTGGAGCGACAGGCTATGGCTACACCTTC
CDR3 protein: CASRWGGGATGYGYTF
clone size: NA
D gene: NA
V gene: TRBV19
J gene: TRBJ1-2

CDR3 DNA: TGTGCCAGCAGCCTGAGCTACGAGCAGTACTTC
CDR3 protein: CASSLSYEQYF
clone size: NA
D gene: NA
V gene: TRBV7-9
J gene: TRBJ2-7

CDR3 DNA: TGCGCCAGCAGCCAAGATCGGGTTTCGACCCAGCATTTT
CDR3 protein: CASSQDRVSTQHF
clone size: NA
D gene: NA
V gene: TRBV4-3
J gene: TRBJ1-5

CDR3 DNA: TGTGCCAGCAGCGCCAGGGTAAACAATGAGCAGTTCTTC
CDR3 protein: CASSARVNNEQFF
clone size: few
D gene: NA
V gene: TRBV6-4
J gene: TRBJ2-1

CDR3 DNA: TGTGCCAGCAGTGAACAGACACTCACCGACACTGAAGCTTTCTTT
CDR3 protein: CASSEQTLTDTEAFF
clone size: NA
D gene: NA
V gene: TRBV2
J gene: TRBJ1-1

CDR3 DNA: TGTGCCAGCAGCCTGAGCTCCTACGAGCAGTACTTC
CDR3 protein: CASSLSSYEQYF
clone size: NA
D gene: NA
V gene: TRBV6-1
J gene: TRBJ2-7

CDR3 DNA: TGTGCCAGCAGTTTAAGGATGTTACAGGGTCAGCCCCAGCATTTT
CDR3 protein: CASSLRMLQGQPQHF
clone size: NA
D gene: NA
V gene: TRBV28
J gene: TRBJ1-5

CDR3 DNA: TGCGCCAGCAGCCTGAGGGCCCTGGGCAATCAGCCCCAGCATTTT
CDR3 protein: CASSLRALGNQPQHF
clone size: NA
D gene: NA
V gene: TRBV4-1
J gene: TRBJ1-5

CDR3 DNA: TGTGCCAGCAGGGAGCGGGGACCTCAGAATGAGCAGTTCTTC
CDR3 protein: CASRERGPQNEQFF
clone size: many
D gene: TRBD2
V gene: TRBV7-9
J gene: TRBJ2-1

CDR3 DNA: TGTGCCAGCAGCGGGGACACCAACTATGGCTACACCTTC
CDR3 protein: CASSGDTNYGYTF
clone size: NA
D gene: NA
V gene: TRBV5-4
J gene: TRBJ1-2

CDR3 DNA: TGTGCCAGCAGCACCCAACAGGCGGGAGGCCCAGATACGCAGTATTTT
CDR3 protein: CASSTQQAGGPDTQYF
clone size: NA
D gene: TRBD2
V gene: TRBV7-2
J gene: TRBJ2-3